This record concerns one T cell receptor (beta chain) sequence. This record comes from a study of cytomegalovirus exposure and HLA in healthy donors. Both 60 Vbeta primers and 13 Jbeta primers went into the PCR. Here immunoSEQ multiplex PCR was the method, and the copy in TCRdb shows in-frame clones only, minus some. The sample table includes about 160,000 clones. The CDR3 contains 14 residues. V lost 1 base to trimming and J lost 3 bases, with 11 bases between them. Germline V gene lookup returns CDR1 SGHRS and CDR2 YFSETQ. The sequence was collected from a woman in her sixties or seventies in good health and CMV-seronegative. The chain links TRBV5-1 to TRBJ2-7; D is possibly TRBD1 (5 bases). Sequencing input: PBMCs. This CDR3 is CASSLLQGVYEQYF. DNA for the CDR3: TGCGCCAGCAGCTTGCTGCAGGGTGTCTACGAGCAGTACTTC.